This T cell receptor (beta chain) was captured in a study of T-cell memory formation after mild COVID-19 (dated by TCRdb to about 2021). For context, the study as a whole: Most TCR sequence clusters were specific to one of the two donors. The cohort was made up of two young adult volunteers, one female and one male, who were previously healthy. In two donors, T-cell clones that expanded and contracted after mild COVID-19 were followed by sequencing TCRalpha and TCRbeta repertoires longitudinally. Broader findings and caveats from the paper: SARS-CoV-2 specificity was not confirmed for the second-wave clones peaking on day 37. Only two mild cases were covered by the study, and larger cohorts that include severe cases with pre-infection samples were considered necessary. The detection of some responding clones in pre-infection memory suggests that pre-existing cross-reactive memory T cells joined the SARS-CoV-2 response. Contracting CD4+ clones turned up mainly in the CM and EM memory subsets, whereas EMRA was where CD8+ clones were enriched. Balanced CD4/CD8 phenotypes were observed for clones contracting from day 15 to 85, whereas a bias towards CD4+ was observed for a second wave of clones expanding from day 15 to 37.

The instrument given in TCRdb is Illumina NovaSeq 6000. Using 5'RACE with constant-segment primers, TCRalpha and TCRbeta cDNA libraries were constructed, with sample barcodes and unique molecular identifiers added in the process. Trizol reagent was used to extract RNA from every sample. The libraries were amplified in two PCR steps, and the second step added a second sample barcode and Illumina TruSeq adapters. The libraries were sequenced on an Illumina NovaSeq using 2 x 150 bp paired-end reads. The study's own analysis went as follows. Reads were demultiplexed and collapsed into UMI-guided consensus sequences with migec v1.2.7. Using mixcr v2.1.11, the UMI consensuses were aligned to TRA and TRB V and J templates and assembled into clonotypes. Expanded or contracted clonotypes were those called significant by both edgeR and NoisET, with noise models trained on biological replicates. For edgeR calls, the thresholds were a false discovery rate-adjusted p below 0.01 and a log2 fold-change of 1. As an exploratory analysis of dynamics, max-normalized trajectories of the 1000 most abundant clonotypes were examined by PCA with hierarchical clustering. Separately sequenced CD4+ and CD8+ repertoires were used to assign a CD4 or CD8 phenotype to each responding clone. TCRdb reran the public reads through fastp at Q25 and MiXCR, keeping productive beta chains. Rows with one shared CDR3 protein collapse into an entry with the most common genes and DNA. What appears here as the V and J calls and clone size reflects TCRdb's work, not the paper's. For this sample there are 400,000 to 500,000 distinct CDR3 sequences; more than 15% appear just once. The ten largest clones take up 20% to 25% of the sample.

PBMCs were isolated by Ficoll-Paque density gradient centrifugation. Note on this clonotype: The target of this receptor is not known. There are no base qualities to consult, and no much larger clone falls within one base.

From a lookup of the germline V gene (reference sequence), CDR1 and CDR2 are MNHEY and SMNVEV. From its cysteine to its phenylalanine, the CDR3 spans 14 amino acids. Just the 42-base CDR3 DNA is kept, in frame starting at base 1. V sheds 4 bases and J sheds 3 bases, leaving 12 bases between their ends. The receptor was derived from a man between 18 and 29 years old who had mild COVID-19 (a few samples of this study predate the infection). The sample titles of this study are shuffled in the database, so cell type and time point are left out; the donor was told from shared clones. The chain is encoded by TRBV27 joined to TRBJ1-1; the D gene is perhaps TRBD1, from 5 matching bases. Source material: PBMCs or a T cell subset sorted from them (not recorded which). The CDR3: CASSYRGSYTEAFF. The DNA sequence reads TGTGCCAGCAGTTATCGGGGCTCTTACACTGAAGCTTTCTTT.